In this sample, the clone carrying this TCR beta chain turned up many times. The sample belongs to a study of T cells in Graves' hyperthyroidism and ophthalmopathy. For the study at large: Peripheral blood specimens were obtained at initial diagnosis, prior to any treatment.

Amplification targeted TCR beta CDR3 regions from RNA transcripts. The HTBI primer set drove a first-round RT-PCR of the TCR CDR3. TCRdb redid the calling of the multiplex PCR reads with MiXCR, one entry per CDR3 protein. The sample has fewer than 650,000 distinct CDR3 sequences; 14% are singletons. Diagnoses were established using clinical symptoms, serum thyroxine and TRAb, thyroid ultrasound and orbital computed tomography. Germline CDR1 is MDHEN and CDR2 is SYDVKM. V lost 8 bases and J lost 8, with 19 bases in between. CDR3 length: 15 residues. The J gene is TRBJ1-6, the V gene TRBV28; D might be TRBD1 (5 bases). Sequences were obtained from blood. The clonotype originates from a woman aged 18 to 35 with Graves' ophthalmopathy. Written as DNA, the CDR3 is TGTGCCAGCCGAGCCCGACAGCTAATATATTCACCCCTCCACTTT. It encodes CASRARQLIYSPLHF. Supplemented by reference TRBV28 and TRBJ1-6, the full variable domain reads DVKVTQSSRYLVKRTGEKVFLECVQDMDHENMFWYRQDPGLGLRLIYFSYDVKMKEKGDIPEGYSVSREKKERFSLILESASTNQTSMYLCASRARQLIYSPLHFGNGTRLTVT.